The present TCR beta chain was sequenced within a study of PD-1 blockade in classical Hodgkin lymphoma. General study findings and limits: CD4+ TCR diversity, unlike CD8+, climbed significantly by C4D1.

Method: immunoSEQ multiplex PCR; TCRdb's copy keeps in-frame clones and lacks some. Among roughly 41,000 clones, just over 85% were seen once, and the ten largest hold approximately 7.6%. About this clone: The target antigen is unknown.

Every patient was affected by relapse after autologous stem cell transplantation, while exposure to brentuximab vedotin was not uniform. When best responses were assessed, they were complete response, partial response or progressive disease. V was pared by 8 bases and J by 0 bases, with 5 bases of the junction left unmatched. Germline lookup yields CDR1 MNHEY and CDR2 SMNVEV (reference sequence). The CDR3 is made up of 14 amino acids. The receptor was isolated from a human donor with classical Hodgkin lymphoma. The starting material was peripheral blood mononuclear cells (PBMCs), obtained before the second cycle of nivolumab. The chain recombines TRBV27 with TRBJ2-5; 8 bases align to TRBD2. CDR3 coding DNA: TGTGCCAGCGTCGGGGGGGCCAACCAAGAGACCCAGTACTTC. Translating it yields CASVGGANQETQYF.